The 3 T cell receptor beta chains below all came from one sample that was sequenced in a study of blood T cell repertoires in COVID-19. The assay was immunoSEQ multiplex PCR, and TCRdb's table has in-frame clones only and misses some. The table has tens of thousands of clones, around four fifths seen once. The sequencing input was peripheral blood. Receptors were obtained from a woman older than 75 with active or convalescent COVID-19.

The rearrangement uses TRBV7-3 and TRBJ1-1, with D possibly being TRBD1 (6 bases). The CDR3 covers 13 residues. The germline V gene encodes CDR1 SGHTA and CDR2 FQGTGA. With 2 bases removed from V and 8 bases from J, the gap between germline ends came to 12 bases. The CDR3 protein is CASSLGPQGEAFF. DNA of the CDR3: TGTGCCAGCAGCTTAGGCCCCCAGGGGGAAGCTTTCTTT.

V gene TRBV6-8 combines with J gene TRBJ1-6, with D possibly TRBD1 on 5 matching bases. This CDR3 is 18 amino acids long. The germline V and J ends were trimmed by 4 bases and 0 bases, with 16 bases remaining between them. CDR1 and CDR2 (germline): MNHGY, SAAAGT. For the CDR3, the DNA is TGTGCCAGCAGTTCCTTGGGACTTCAGAGCTCCTATAATTCACCCCTCCACTTT. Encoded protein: CASSSLGLQSSYNSPLHF.

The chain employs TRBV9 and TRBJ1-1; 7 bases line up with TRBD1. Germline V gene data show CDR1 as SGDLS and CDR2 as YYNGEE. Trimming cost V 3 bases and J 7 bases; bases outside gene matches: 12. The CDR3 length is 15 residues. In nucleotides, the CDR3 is TGTGCCAGCAGCGCGTCTTCACAGGGGCAGGGTGAAGCTTTCTTT. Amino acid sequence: CASSASSQGQGEAFF.